The rows below give T cell receptor beta chains drawn from one sample of a study of glioma-infiltrating T cells after dendritic cell vaccination. Sequenced by immunoSEQ multiplex PCR; TCRdb stores in-frame clones only, minus some. The table has roughly 80,000 clones, around 87% seen once. Sample: blood, taken after dendritic cell vaccination. The receptors originated from a human donor with glioblastoma. Both conserved end residues are part of each CDR3. A D gene is named only where the DNA matches it firmly. For some rows the clone size is stated as once, few or many, or as a class when expanded; others skip it.

TRBV30	TRBJ1-1	.	.	CAWSSERRPTTEAFF	TGTGCCTGGAGCAGCGAGCGCCGGCCCACGACTGAAGCTTTCTTT
TRBV7-2	TRBJ2-7	.	TRBD1	CASSPRRQGAEQYF	TGTGCCAGCAGCCCCAGAAGACAGGGGGCCGAGCAGTACTTC
TRBV29-1	TRBJ1-4	.	.	CSVDFAGEKLFF	TGCAGCGTTGACTTCGCCGGTGAAAAACTGTTTTTT
TRBV9	TRBJ2-2	.	TRBD1	CASSVGTGANTGELFF	TGTGCCAGCAGCGTAGGGACAGGAGCGAACACCGGGGAGCTGTTTTTT
TRBV4-1	TRBJ1-5	.	.	CASSLSWPGEKGSQPQHF	TGCGCCAGCAGCCTATCTTGGCCGGGGGAGAAGGGAAGTCAGCCCCAGCATTTT
TRBV11-2	TRBJ2-2	.	.	CASSFSSITGELFF	TGTGCCAGCAGCTTTAGCTCGATCACCGGGGAGCTGTTTTTT
TRBV5-4	TRBJ2-5	.	TRBD2	CASSLPLAGVETQYF	TGTGCCAGCAGCTTGCCACTAGCGGGAGTGGAGACCCAGTACTTC
TRBV7-2	TRBJ2-2	.	.	CASSTTPTGELFF	TGTGCCAGCAGCACTACTCCCACCGGGGAGCTGTTTTTT
TRBV10-3	TRBJ2-7	.	TRBD1	CAISKTTGVGYEQYF	TGTGCCATCAGCAAAACGACAGGGGTAGGCTACGAGCAGTACTTC
TRBV19	TRBJ1-1	.	.	CASSMGQIGATEAFF	TGTGCCAGTAGTATGGGCCAAATAGGGGCCACTGAAGCTTTCTTT
TRBV19	TRBJ2-5	.	TRBD1	CASSITTGMETQYF	TGTGCCAGTAGTATTACGACAGGGATGGAGACCCAGTACTTC
TRBV6-1	TRBJ1-6	once	TRBD1	CASLTGSSYNSPLHF	TGTGCCAGCTTGACAGGGAGCTCCTATAATTCACCCCTCCACTTT
TRBV7-2	TRBJ2-2	.	TRBD1	CASNRGTGGTGELFF	TGTGCCAGCAATCGGGGGACAGGCGGCACCGGGGAGCTGTTTTTT
TRBV10-3	TRBJ2-5	.	TRBD2	CAIGTRGGETQYF	TGTGCCATCGGGACTAGAGGTGGAGAGACCCAGTACTTC
TRBV7-2	TRBJ2-7	.	TRBD1	CASSPGQGAFNEQYF	TGTGCCAGCAGCCCTGGACAGGGGGCATTCAACGAGCAGTACTTC
TRBV7-9	TRBJ2-7	.	.	CASSLRGGAREQYF	TGTGCCAGCAGCCTTCGGGGCGGGGCGCGGGAGCAGTACTTC
TRBV18	TRBJ2-7	.	TRBD1	CASSPSTGSYEQYF	TGTGCCAGCTCACCCTCGACAGGGTCCTACGAGCAGTACTTC
TRBV20-1	TRBJ1-1	.	.	CSARGGQAFF	TGCAGTGCCCGCGGGGGGCAAGCTTTCTTT
TRBV6-6	TRBJ2-7	.	.	CASSYSGAGGYEQYF	TGTGCCAGCAGTTACTCGGGGGCAGGGGGGTACGAGCAGTACTTC
TRBV11-2	TRBJ2-5	.	TRBD2	CASGRERQETQYF	TGTGCCAGCGGGCGGGAGAGGCAAGAGACCCAGTACTTC
TRBV7-2	TRBJ2-1	.	TRBD2	CASSRLVQAGGGEQFF	TGTGCCAGCAGCCGCCTCGTTCAGGCGGGGGGAGGTGAGCAGTTCTTC
TRBV5-4	TRBJ1-2	.	.	CASNQGSLNYGYTF	TGTGCCAGCAACCAGGGGTCCCTGAACTATGGCTACACCTTC
TRBV2	TRBJ2-6	.	.	CASSVISGANVLTF	TGTGCCAGCAGTGTCATCTCTGGGGCCAACGTCCTGACTTTC
TRBV19	TRBJ2-2	once	.	CASRAPGQNTGELFF	TGTGCCAGCCGAGCCCCGGGACAGAACACCGGGGAGCTGTTTTTT
TRBV6-5	TRBJ1-4	.	.	CASSSRLAATNEKLFF	TGTGCCAGCAGTTCCCGCCTAGCAGCAACTAATGAAAAACTGTTTTTT
TRBV21-1	TRBJ2-2	.	.	CASSKALRVGGELFF	TGTGCCAGCAGCAAAGCGCTCCGGGTTGGCGGGGAGCTGTTTTTT
TRBV12-5	TRBJ2-7	.	.	CASDTQSSYEQYF	TGTGCTAGTGATACTCAATCCTCCTACGAGCAGTACTTC